These T cell receptor beta chains were read from a single sample in a study of Ad26.COV2.S vaccination and SARS-CoV-2 variants. Clones were sequenced by immunoSEQ multiplex PCR, and TCRdb holds only the in-frame ones, with some missing. The sample has more than 300,000 clones, about 86% seen once. Sequencing was performed on peripheral blood, taken in a trial of Ad26.COV2.S vaccine versus placebo. The receptors originated from a person between 18 and 59 years old who received the Ad26.COV2.S COVID-19 vaccine or a placebo. The CDR3 runs from the conserved cysteine through the conserved F or W. Where a row states a size, it is once, few, many or the class of an expanded clone; other rows omit it.

J: TRBJ2-4
V: TRBV9
size: once
CDR3: CASSPQPAGTARAKNIQYF

J: TRBJ1-6
V: TRBV2
size: -
CDR3: CASSSRTGSNSPLHF

J: TRBJ2-7
V: TRBV5-4
size: -
CDR3: CASSQRTGAYEQYF

J: TRBJ2-3
V: TRBV5-4
size: -
CDR3: CASSKDRGSTDTQYF

J: TRBJ2-2
V: TRBV4-1
size: -
CDR3: CASSQDAWVNTGELFF

J: TRBJ2-2
V: TRBV19
size: -
CDR3: CASTRYRGGTGELFF

J: TRBJ2-5
V: TRBV4-1
size: -
CDR3: CASSQVRFQETQYF

J: TRBJ2-3
V: TRBV24-1
size: -
CDR3: CATSEGPSGGSDTQYF

J: TRBJ1-2
V: TRBV5-1
size: once
CDR3: CASSRDSWNYGYTF

J: TRBJ1-2
V: TRBV14
size: -
CDR3: CASSRRQTTPNGYTF

J: TRBJ1-1
V: TRBV5-1
size: once
CDR3: CASSSRVSEAFF

J: TRBJ1-6
V: TRBV7-2
size: once
CDR3: CASSLVPPYTGTDSPLHF

J: TRBJ1-1
V: TRBV5-1
size: -
CDR3: CASSLLFGAAEAFF

J: TRBJ2-3
V: TRBV18
size: -
CDR3: CASSPRQADTQYF

J: TRBJ2-3
V: TRBV7-4
size: -
CDR3: CARTRGTDTQYF

J: TRBJ1-1
V: TRBV5-8
size: -
CDR3: CASSRDRGPALGTLRAFF

J: TRBJ2-3
V: TRBV6-4
size: -
CDR3: CASSDDPMDTQYF

J: TRBJ1-1
V: TRBV6-5
size: once
CDR3: CACKGPGAPAFF

J: TRBJ1-2
V: TRBV7-2
size: -
CDR3: CASSLGLPSGYTF

J: TRBJ2-3
V: TRBV10-1
size: -
CDR3: CASSWGDTQYF

J: TRBJ1-2
V: TRBV14
size: -
CDR3: CASSQDQGVYGYTF

J: TRBJ2-7
V: TRBV6-5
size: -
CDR3: CASSYSSGGSYEQYF

J: TRBJ2-5
V: TRBV20-1
size: -
CDR3: CSASPNGGTETQYF

J: TRBJ1-1
V: TRBV5-1
size: few
CDR3: CASSSLSVGTEAFF

J: TRBJ1-2
V: TRBV5-1
size: -
CDR3: CASRATGGAYGYTF

J: TRBJ1-1
V: TRBV4-1
size: -
CDR3: CASSQGRAVNTEAFF

J: TRBJ2-1
V: TRBV19
size: -
CDR3: CASSPLGRGAWNEQFF

J: TRBJ1-5
V: TRBV4-3
size: -
CDR3: CASSQDFDQPQHF

J: TRBJ1-4
V: TRBV9
size: -
CDR3: CASSPDGMRGEKLFF

J: TRBJ2-2
V: TRBV10-1
size: -
CDR3: CASSVSTTGELFF

J: TRBJ1-1
V: TRBV6-6
size: -
CDR3: CASSDHVRTEAFF

J: TRBJ1-1
V: TRBV19
size: -
CDR3: CASGLGTEAFF

J: TRBJ2-3
V: TRBV5-1
size: -
CDR3: CASSYTDTQYF